The present T cell receptor beta chain was sequenced within a study of T-cell reconstitution after alpha-beta-depleted transplantation in children. This clonotype was seen a handful of times. Construction of the TCRbeta library involved unique molecular identifiers. TCRdb used MiXCR to reprocess the PCR reads, holding one entry per CDR3 protein. The sample carries some 280,000 distinct CDR3 sequences, 9.5% to 10% recorded once. This TCR derives from a human donor who donated a stem cell graft to a child with SCID. The sample here was PBMCs from the stem cell graft donor, taken from the stem cell graft.

The CDR3 DNA reads TGCAGTGCTAGAGGAGTGGGGTCCCGCGAGCAGTACTTC. Amino acid sequence: CSARGVGSREQYF. This chain uses TRBV20-1 with TRBJ2-7; unclear D gene. CDR1 DFQATT and CDR2 SNEGSKA come from the germline V gene (reference sequence). V was pared by 1 base and J by 6 bases, with 13 bases between. The CDR3 covers 13 residues.